Listed below are T cell receptor beta chains from one sample, sequenced in a study of a mutant IDH1 vaccine in newly diagnosed glioma. Repertoires were generated with immunoSEQ multiplex PCR, while TCRdb's copy carries only in-frame clones and drops some. The table lists around 41,000 clones, roughly 84% of them singletons. Antigens for these TCRs are unknown. Sequences were derived from PBMCs, sampled from a glioma patient whose treatment included an IDH1 peptide vaccine. These receptors all come from a man aged 35 to 55 with glioma. Each CDR3 is given with its conserved first and last residue. A D gene is named only where the DNA matches it firmly. Size values are once, few and many counts, or a class for expanded clones, and some rows have none.

V	size	D	J	length	CDR3	DNA
TRBV5-6	few	.	TRBJ1-1	13	CASSLGGVTEAFF	TGTGCCAGCAGCTTAGGGGGGGTCACTGAAGCTTTCTTT
TRBV19	.	TRBD1	TRBJ2-7	13	CASRQGSIYEQYF	TGTGCCTCTCGACAGGGCTCTATCTACGAGCAGTACTTC
TRBV5-1	.	.	TRBJ1-4	14	CASSFALGGEKLFF	TGCGCCAGCAGCTTTGCCCTGGGCGGTGAAAAACTGTTTTTT
TRBV27	.	.	TRBJ2-7	11	CASSTDYEQYF	TGTGCCAGCAGTACCGATTACGAGCAGTACTTC
TRBV7-3	once	.	TRBJ1-1	14	CASSEQPGGTEAFF	TGTGCCAGCAGCGAACAACCTGGGGGCACTGAAGCTTTCTTT
TRBV5-6	.	.	TRBJ1-3	14	CASSREHSGNTIYF	TGTGCCAGCAGCCGAGAGCACTCTGGAAACACCATATATTTT
TRBV20-1	.	.	TRBJ2-7	11	CTIRDSYEQYF	TGCACCATCCGGGACTCTTACGAGCAGTACTTC
TRBV14	few	.	TRBJ1-2	14	CASSQTGTLLGYTF	TGTGCCAGCAGCCAGACGGGGACTCTCCTAGGCTACACCTTC
TRBV7-9	few	.	TRBJ2-7	13	CASSSSGAYEQYF	TGTGCCAGCAGCTCCTCAGGGGCCTACGAGCAGTACTTC
TRBV9	.	TRBD2	TRBJ2-7	14	CASSVWPGGDEQYF	TGTGCCAGCAGCGTTTGGCCGGGAGGGGACGAGCAGTACTTC
TRBV28	.	.	TRBJ1-2	13	CASSSISNYGYTF	TGTGCCAGCAGTTCAATCTCTAACTATGGCTACACCTTC
TRBV9	.	TRBD1	TRBJ1-1	15	CASSERTGGHTEAFF	TGTGCCAGCAGCGAGAGGACAGGGGGGCACACTGAAGCTTTCTTT
TRBV5-1	.	.	TRBJ2-3	14	CASSFLTPTDTQYF	TGCGCCAGCAGCTTTCTGACTCCAACAGATACGCAGTATTTT
TRBV18	few	.	TRBJ1-5	18	CASSPRGSLDYGNQPQHF	TGTGCCAGCTCACCACGGGGCAGCCTGGACTACGGCAATCAGCCCCAGCATTTT
TRBV29-1	.	.	TRBJ1-4	15	CSVGLTGRVNEKLFF	TGCAGCGTTGGTCTAACGGGACGCGTCAATGAAAAACTGTTTTTT
TRBV29-1	.	.	TRBJ2-7	11	CSVEDADLLYF	TGCAGCGTTGAAGATGCGGACCTTTTGTACTTC
TRBV6-5	once	.	TRBJ2-7	13	CASSYSRGYEQYF	TGTGCCAGCAGTTACTCGAGGGGATACGAGCAGTACTTC
TRBV29-1	.	.	TRBJ2-7	11	CSVGESYEQYF	TGCAGCGTAGGGGAGTCCTACGAGCAGTACTTC
TRBV6-5	.	.	TRBJ2-7	14	CASSYDGAGYEQYF	TGTGCCAGCAGTTACGACGGGGCCGGCTACGAGCAGTACTTC
TRBV6-5	.	.	TRBJ2-6	14	CASSGSAGANVLTF	TGTGCCAGCAGCGGGAGTGCGGGGGCCAACGTCCTGACTTTC
TRBV30	.	.	TRBJ2-1	18	CAWSPDSIGLEGVEEQFF	TGTGCCTGGAGCCCCGACTCCATAGGACTAGAGGGGGTTGAGGAGCAGTTCTTC
TRBV5-4	.	.	TRBJ2-7	16	CASSQPRTSQSYEQYF	TGTGCCAGCAGCCAACCGAGGACCTCTCAATCCTACGAGCAGTACTTC
TRBV10-2	.	.	TRBJ2-5	12	CASSGGRETQYF	TGCGCCAGCAGTGGTGGTAGAGAGACCCAGTACTTC
TRBV15	few	.	TRBJ2-7	16	CATSRESAGHIYEQYF	TGTGCCACCAGCAGAGAGTCTGCGGGGCACATCTACGAGCAGTACTTC
TRBV6-1	.	.	TRBJ1-5	14	CASSEVGSNQPQHF	TGTGCCAGCAGTGAGGTAGGGAGCAATCAGCCCCAGCATTTT
TRBV4-1	.	.	TRBJ2-3	16	CASSQDLASGTDTQYF	TGCGCCAGCAGCCAAGATCTGGCTAGCGGCACAGATACGCAGTATTTT
TRBV7-9	few	TRBD1	TRBJ2-1	16	CASSLAGTGGGNEQFF	TGTGCCAGCAGCTTAGCCGGGACAGGGGGTGGCAATGAGCAGTTCTTC
TRBV19	.	.	TRBJ1-1	13	CASSIMENTEAFF	TGTGCCAGTAGTATAATGGAGAACACTGAAGCTTTCTTT
TRBV14	once	TRBD1	TRBJ2-7	14	CASSPRQGAYEQYF	TGTGCCAGCAGCCCGCGACAGGGGGCGTACGAGCAGTACTTC
TRBV7-9	.	TRBD1	TRBJ2-5	16	CASSFFTGAPQETQYF	TGTGCCAGCAGCTTTTTTACAGGGGCACCCCAAGAGACCCAGTACTTC
TRBV5-6	.	TRBD1	TRBJ2-7	14	CASSGDRGFNEQYF	TGTGCCAGCAGCGGGGACAGGGGATTCAACGAGCAGTACTTC
TRBV5-6	.	.	TRBJ2-3	14	CASSPGSEGDTQYF	TGTGCCAGCAGCCCCGGGAGCGAGGGAGATACGCAGTATTTT
TRBV16	.	TRBD1	TRBJ1-2	15	CASSRQIGTGEGYTF	TGTGCCAGCAGCCGCCAGATCGGGACAGGGGAAGGCTACACCTTC
TRBV7-3	.	.	TRBJ2-7	15	CASSLGQPPSYEQYF	TGTGCCAGCAGCTTAGGGCAGCCTCCCTCCTACGAGCAGTACTTC
TRBV6-5	.	TRBD1	TRBJ2-7	14	CASTDRGRRAEQYF	TGTGCCAGCACCGACAGGGGGCGCCGGGCCGAGCAGTACTTC
TRBV7-9	.	.	TRBJ2-6	18	CASSFRARHLAGANVLTF	TGTGCCAGCAGCTTTAGGGCGCGCCATCTGGCTGGGGCCAACGTCCTGACTTTC
TRBV25-1	.	.	TRBJ2-3	13	CASSGQGTDTQYF	TGTGCCAGCAGCGGGCAGGGCACAGATACGCAGTATTTT
TRBV5-8	.	TRBD1	TRBJ2-7	15	CASSLSGTAAYEQYF	TGTGCCAGCAGTCTCTCCGGGACAGCAGCCTACGAGCAGTACTTC
TRBV2	.	.	TRBJ1-2	11	CAAGANYGYTF	TGTGCAGCCGGGGCTAACTATGGCTACACCTTC
TRBV7-9	.	.	TRBJ2-1	13	CASSLQPRHEQFF	TGTGCCAGCAGCTTACAGCCCCGCCATGAGCAGTTCTTC
TRBV7-9	.	.	TRBJ1-2	14	CASSLRAATAGYTF	TGTGCCAGCAGCTTAAGGGCGGCAACGGCTGGCTACACCTTC
TRBV10-3	once	TRBD1	TRBJ1-2	12	CAISGGDRYYTF	TGTGCCATCAGCGGGGGGGACAGGTACTACACCTTC
TRBV7-9	once	TRBD1	TRBJ1-4	14	CASSPTGVREKLFF	TGTGCCAGCAGTCCTACAGGGGTCCGGGAAAAACTGTTTTTT
TRBV7-2	.	.	TRBJ1-4	16	CASSLDRIGGNEKLFF	TGTGCCAGCAGCTTAGACAGGATAGGGGGTAATGAAAAACTGTTTTTT
TRBV11-2	once	.	TRBJ2-5	13	CASNPGFQETQYF	TGTGCCAGCAACCCAGGGTTCCAAGAGACCCAGTACTTC
TRBV10-3	.	TRBD2	TRBJ2-5	13	CAISGLAGETQYF	TGTGCCATCAGTGGACTAGCGGGAGAGACCCAGTACTTC
TRBV19	.	.	TRBJ1-1	12	CASSIGNTEAFF	TGTGCCAGTAGTATCGGGAACACTGAAGCTTTCTTT
TRBV7-2	.	.	TRBJ2-3	15	CASSPGGLGTDTQYF	TGTGCCAGCAGCCCTGGGGGGCTGGGAACAGATACGCAGTATTTT
TRBV18	.	TRBD1	TRBJ1-5	14	CASSPGTGDQPQHF	TGTGCCAGCTCACCAGGGACAGGGGATCAGCCCCAGCATTTT
TRBV6-5	.	TRBD2	TRBJ2-7	13	CATRLAGRSEQYF	TGTGCCACCAGACTAGCGGGGCGCTCCGAGCAGTACTTC
TRBV6-5	.	.	TRBJ2-1	14	CASRGLNLYNEQFF	TGTGCCAGCAGAGGGCTGAACCTTTACAATGAGCAGTTCTTC
TRBV10-3	.	.	TRBJ2-4	14	CAISSSDGENIQYF	TGTGCCATCAGTTCTAGCGATGGGGAAAACATTCAGTACTTC